The clone carrying this TCR beta chain has more than one count but fewer than ten. What it binds is not known. TCRdb ran MiXCR on the reads and lists one entry per CDR3 protein. The data contain some 100,000 distinct CDR3 sequences, 23% of them singletons. The CDR3 has 16 amino acids. Germline lookup yields CDR1 PRHDT and CDR2 FYEKMQ (reference sequence). V was clipped by 4 bases and J by 3 bases; unmatched bases: 8. The sample comes from a study of T cell repertoires in cytomegalovirus infection. Across the study: CMV infection together with matching HLA type was indicated by public TCR beta signatures. Study results and limitations: Cumulative public TCR beta family frequency identified CMV carriers with the relevant HLA. Dominant in the ex vivo response were TCR beta clonotypes restricted by HLA-C and specific for CMV.

The clonotype comes from a human donor in good health (CMV status not recorded). Some clones in this sample may be carry-over from other donors' samples. The material sequenced was CD8+ T cells from PBMCs. V usage is TRBV13 and J usage is TRBJ2-4, with 8 bases lining up with TRBD2. The CDR3 here is CASSSAQSGSKNIQYF. In DNA, the CDR3 is TGTGCCAGCAGCTCCGCCCAAAGCGGGAGCAAAAACATTCAGTACTTC.